What follows are 2 T cell receptor beta chains derived from one specimen sequenced in a study of vaccination effects on CD4 cells after COVID-19. No antigen is known for these receptors. Sequencing was preceded by expansion of antigen-specific CD4+ T cells with viral peptide pools in the ViraFEST assay. Culture lasted about ten days before CD4+ T cell isolation. Participants got two doses of BNT162b2 or mRNA-1273 vaccine. Assay: immunoSEQ multiplex PCR; the TCRdb copy retains only in-frame clones and omits some. The repertoire holds about 24,000 clones, with roughly 76% as singletons. The material was CD4+ T cells from PBMCs cultured with SARS-CoV-2 spike peptides, obtained after COVID-19 vaccination. The receptor source for this set is a human donor who received a COVID-19 vaccine. Some clones in this sample may be carry-over from other donors' samples.

This clone has more than one count but fewer than ten. The chain uses TRBV19 and TRBJ1-1, with D perhaps TRBD1 (5 bases). V was cut by 3 bases and J by 3 bases, with 11 bases left in between. Per germline, CDR1 LNHDA and CDR2 SQIVND (reference sequence). This CDR3 spans 14 amino acids. In nucleotides, the CDR3 is TGTGCCAGTAGTATGGTGGCAGGGTACACTGAAGCTTTCTTT. This codes for CASSMVAGYTEAFF.

The rearrangement links TRBV6-2 or TRBV6-3 to TRBJ2-1; the match to TRBD2 covers 8 bases. CDR1 is MNHEY and CDR2 is SVGEGT in the germline V gene. The CDR3 spans 14 residues. J lost 9 bases, V lost 4 bases, and 8 bases had no gene match. As DNA, the CDR3 is TGTGCCAGCAGTTCCGGGGGGGCATTCGGTGAGCAGTTCTTC. Translation: CASSSGGAFGEQFF.